This TCR beta chain was sequenced in a study of blood T cell repertoires in COVID-19. Clones were read by immunoSEQ multiplex PCR, and TCRdb kept only the in-frame ones, dropping some. The table has 200,000 or so clones, around 90% seen once. Trimming cost V 2 bases and J 6 bases, with 17 bases left between them. Germline-derived CDR1 and CDR2 are MNHNS and SASEGT. This CDR3 is 16 amino acids long. V gene TRBV6-1 combines with J gene TRBJ1-5; tentatively, D is TRBD1 (5 bases). This clonotype originated in a woman in her 30s who had recovered from COVID-19. Sequencing was done on a sample of PBMCs or T cells enriched from blood (not recorded which). This CDR3 is CASSELGGGGFQPQHF. The DNA for the CDR3 is TGTGCCAGCAGTGAACTGGGCGGGGGGGGTTTTCAGCCCCAGCATTTT.